Detailed here is one T cell receptor (beta chain). Antigen: not known. The data derive from a study of T cell clones after liver transplantation. Study-wide context: HCV positivity affected three of eight recipients; the rest lacked autoimmune or viral indications. Samples came pre-transplant, pre-randomization before withdrawal, and post-randomization after withdrawal ended. Study-level results: Graft donor-reactive T cells may have migrated into the graft rather than being deleted.

Method: immunoSEQ multiplex PCR; TCRdb's copy keeps in-frame clones and lacks some. The sample holds 75,000 to 95,000 clones, around 80% seen once. Germline loops: CDR1 SQVTM, CDR2 ANQGSEA. The ends were cut back, 4 bases at V and 0 bases at J, with 12 bases in the middle. This CDR3 region has 14 residues. The chain links TRBV29-1 to TRBJ2-5; D gene uncertain. This receptor was obtained from a human patient who received a liver transplant. The T cells may partly be graft donor cells. This sample comprised CD4+ T cells from blood, obtained 48 months after liver transplant. The CDR3 DNA reads TGCAGCGTTGTAACGTGGGCGGACCAAGAGACCCAGTACTTC. This gives the protein CSVVTWADQETQYF.